This T cell receptor beta chain was found in a study of neoadjuvant anti-PD-1 for oral cavity cancer. CDR1 is LNHDA and CDR2 is SQIVND in the germline V gene (reference sequence). The CDR3 is 12 residues long. Trimming pared 5 bases from V and 5 bases from J, leaving 9 bases between. Profiling relied on immunoSEQ multiplex PCR, and the TCRdb table lists in-frame clones only, not all of them. This sample has about 79,000 clones; 65% to 85% occur once, and the top ten carry less than 4%. The J gene is TRBJ1-1, the V gene TRBV19, with D perhaps TRBD1 (5 bases). The TCR comes from a person between 35 and 79 years old with oral cavity squamous cell carcinoma. This specimen consisted of PBMCs, obtained before nivolumab (anti-PD-1) treatment. CDR3 DNA sequence: TGTGCCAGTAGTGGGGGGAGGACTGAAGCTTTCTTT. It codes for CASSGGRTEAFF.